The 18 T cell receptor beta chains below all came from one sample that was sequenced in a study of cytomegalovirus exposure and HLA in healthy donors. PCR amplification relied on 60 Vbeta primers (plus 13 Jbeta primers). The method was immunoSEQ multiplex PCR; TCRdb's version includes in-frame clones alone and lacks a portion of them. Here the sample spans about 260,000 clones, 70% to 90% being singletons. Source material: PBMCs. Source of these receptors: a woman in her thirties or forties in good health and CMV-seropositive.

J is TRBJ1-1 and V is TRBV19; TRBD1 matches at 8 bases. Germline CDR1 reads LNHDA; CDR2 reads SQIVND (reference sequence). The CDR3 contains 12 residues. V dropped 10 bases and J dropped 8; count of bases not matched to a gene: 9. The CDR3 loop is CATDRGRFEAFF. The CDR3 region has the DNA TGTGCCACCGACAGGGGAAGGTTCGAAGCTTTCTTT.

As for this clone: Its ends do not fully match the called genes, so a read error is possible. The J gene is TRBJ2-1, the V gene TRBV7-9, with a tentative D call TRBD2 (6 bases). CDR1 and CDR2 (germline): SEHNR, FQNEAQ (reference sequence). This CDR3 is built from 15 residues. In DNA, the CDR3 is TGTTCCAGCAGCGCCTTTAGTGGGAGGTCCAATGAGCAGTTCTTC. Amino acids: CSSSAFSGRSNEQFF. The full variable domain, its missing parts supplied by reference TRBV7-9 and TRBJ2-1, is DTGVSQNPRHKITKRGQNVTFRCDPISEHNRLYWYRQTLGQGPEFLTYFQNEAQLEKSRLLSDRFSAERPKGSFSTLEIQRTEQGDSAMYLCSSSAFSGRSNEQFFGPGTRLTVL.

V and J are TRBV25-1 and TRBJ2-3; 13 nucleotides agree with TRBD2. Germline V gene lookup returns CDR1 MGHDK and CDR2 SYGVNS. J lost 3 bases, V lost 6 bases, and 9 bases had no gene match. This CDR3 has 17 amino acids. The CDR3 coding sequence is TGTGCCAGCAGCAGGACTAGCGGGAGTCAGGCAACAGATACGCAGTATTTT. Translation: CASSRTSGSQATDTQYF.

Only one count was recorded for this clone. The V gene is TRBV19, the J gene TRBJ1-2; 7 nucleotides match TRBD1. Germline V lookup: CDR1 LNHDA, CDR2 SQIVND (reference sequence). The CDR3 extends over 20 amino acids. V lost 10 bases to trimming and J lost 3 bases; unmatched junction nucleotides: 29. The CDR3 is CATYPGHPGQTYRSHYGYTF. The CDR3 DNA is TGTGCCACCTATCCAGGCCACCCGGGACAGACCTACCGGTCGCACTATGGCTACACCTTC.

V is TRBV5-4 and J is TRBJ2-6, with TRBD1 as a possible D gene (6 bases). Germline V CDR1 and CDR2: SGHNT, YYREEE (reference sequence). This CDR3 has 18 amino acids. Trimming removed 4 bases at V and 3 bases at J, with 20 bases between. CDR3 residues: CASSLFIGQFDGANVLTF. DNA for the CDR3: TGTGCCAGCAGCCTTTTTATCGGACAGTTCGATGGGGCCAACGTCCTGACTTTC.

The rearrangement links TRBV28 to TRBJ2-2; D may be TRBD2 (5 bases). This CDR3 contains 16 residues. V was pared by 5 bases and J by 6 bases, with 19 bases between. Germline V gives CDR1 MDHEN, CDR2 SYDVKM. The CDR3 DNA reads TGTGCCAGCAGTACGGCCGGGAACCCCAAATCCGGGGAGCTGTTTTTT. Protein: CASSTAGNPKSGELFF.

The chain joins TRBV27 to TRBJ1-2; 8 nucleotides align to TRBD1. Germline CDR1 reads MNHEY; CDR2 reads SMNVEV (reference sequence). This CDR3 is 16 amino acids long. The trim removed 7 bases at V and 4 bases at J, leaving 14 bases unmatched. CDR3 in DNA: TGTGCCAGCACCCTTTCAGCGCAGGGGGCGTTCTATGGCTACACCTTC. Protein: CASTLSAQGAFYGYTF.

The chain combines TRBV5-4 with TRBJ2-7; TRBD1 matches at 7 bases. V gave up 0 bases and J gave up 2 bases; unmatched junction bases: 8. Germline-derived CDR1 and CDR2 are SGHNT and YYREEE (reference sequence). The CDR3 is 16 amino acids. The CDR3 loop reads CASSLVPTGAPYEQYF. CDR3 DNA: TGTGCCAGCAGCTTGGTCCCAACAGGGGCGCCCTACGAGCAGTACTTC.

The chain is built from TRBV15 and TRBJ2-7; a weak D match, TRBD1 (5 bases). Trimming shortened V by 0 bases and J by 4 bases, and 7 bases separated the two germline ends. The CDR3 covers 13 residues. Germline loops: CDR1 LNHNV, CDR2 YYDKDF (reference sequence). This CDR3 reads CATSRDQGYEQYF. DNA for the CDR3: TGTGCCACCAGCAGAGATCAGGGTTACGAGCAGTACTTC.

The count of this clone is one. V gene TRBV6-5 combines with J gene TRBJ2-3; a weak D match, TRBD2 (6 bases). The CDR3 runs 13 residues. Trimming shortened V by 2 bases and J by 9 bases, and 12 bases separated the two germline ends. Germline CDR1 MNHEY, CDR2 SVGAGI. The CDR3 loop reads CASSYAGTQTQYF. CDR3 sequence (DNA): TGTGCCAGCAGTTACGCAGGGACTCAAACGCAGTATTTT.

The chain uses TRBV5-1 and TRBJ2-1; 14 bases map to TRBD2. The CDR3 totals 17 residues. Trimming at V came to 7 bases and at J to 4 bases, leaving 10 bases not matched to a gene. The germline V gene encodes CDR1 SGHRS and CDR2 YFSETQ. CDR3 region: CASWGGLAGDEYNEQFF. The CDR3 coding sequence is TGCGCCAGCTGGGGGGGACTAGCGGGAGATGAGTACAATGAGCAGTTCTTC.

The rearrangement uses TRBV7-9 and TRBJ2-7; D gene uncertain. The CDR3 runs to 14 residues. From germline, CDR1 is SEHNR and CDR2 FQNEAQ (reference sequence). Trimming removed 5 bases from V and 0 bases from J, with 11 bases in between. This CDR3 reads CASSPEVSSYEQYF. The CDR3 DNA is TGTGCCAGCAGCCCCGAAGTCAGCTCCTACGAGCAGTACTTC.

With respect to this clone: Its ends do not fully match the called genes, so a read error is possible. The chain joins TRBV28 to TRBJ2-2, with 14 bases that match TRBD2. Germline CDR1 is MDHEN and CDR2 is SYDVKM. CDR3 length: 19 residues. This chain's CDR3 is CAGSSPGLAGVRDPGELFF. CDR3 nucleotides: TGTGCCGGCAGCTCGCCGGGACTAGCGGGAGTAAGGGACCCCGGGGAGCTGTTTTTT.

The chain has TRBV6-5 and TRBJ1-1; possibly TRBD1 for D (5 bases). CDR3 length: 14 amino acids. Germline V gene sequence: CDR1 MNHEY, CDR2 SVGAGI. Between the trimmed V and J ends, which lost 5 bases and 1 base, there was a span of 11 bases. The CDR3 nucleotides read TGTGCCAGCAGTCTAGGGGTCCCGAACACTGAAGCTTTCTTT. It yields the protein CASSLGVPNTEAFF.

The chain combines TRBV2 with TRBJ1-2; D gene ambiguous. In germline, CDR1 is SNHLY, CDR2 FYNNEI. The CDR3 consists of 14 residues. V was trimmed by 4 bases and J by 7 bases, leaving 16 bases between them. In nucleotides, the CDR3 is TGTGCCAGCAGTGTTTCCGGATCTAGGAGTGGCTACACCTTC. Translating it yields CASSVSGSRSGYTF.

This sequence joins TRBV27 and TRBJ2-3, with 10 bases fitting TRBD1. With 6 bases clipped from V and 1 base from J, the junction kept 10 bases outside the gene matches. Germline assignment: CDR1 MNHEY and CDR2 SMNVEV (reference sequence). The CDR3 runs 17 residues. The CDR3 nucleotides are TGTGCCAGCAGCGATTTACCGGGACAGGGGCGCACAGATACGCAGTATTTT. Translation gives CASSDLPGQGRTDTQYF.

The chain recombines TRBV7-8 with TRBJ1-1; TRBD1 might be the D (5 bases). The CDR3 loop spans 16 amino acids. Germline CDR1 is SGHVS and CDR2 is FQNEAQ. V was shortened by 4 bases and J by 6 bases, with 21 bases between the two germline ends. The CDR3 loop reads CASSSSSRRGGAEAFF. The DNA for the CDR3 is TGTGCCAGCAGCTCCTCTTCTAGGCGGGGCGGCGCTGAAGCTTTCTTT.

The chain has TRBV25-1 and TRBJ1-1; 9 nucleotides line up with TRBD1. Germline lookup yields CDR1 MGHDK and CDR2 SYGVNS. V was pared by 6 bases and J by 2 bases, with 1 base of the junction left unmatched. CDR3 size: 13 residues. The DNA for the CDR3 is TGTGCCAGCAGGGGACAGGGCAACACTGAAGCTTTCTTT. It codes for CASRGQGNTEAFF.